A selection of T cell receptor beta chains follows, all from one sample in a study of siplizumab effects on memory and regulatory T cells. Using immunoSEQ multiplex PCR, the repertoire was profiled, and TCRdb retains in-frame clones only, with some absent. The table has about 63,000 clones, 75% to 90% seen once. Sample: memory CD4+ T cells sorted from blood. The receptors derive from a human donor in good health. The CDR3 runs from the conserved cysteine through the conserved F or W. D genes are given only for firm matches. Rows may omit the clone size; those that give it use once, few, many or a size class.

J gene	D gene	clone size	V gene	CDR3 protein	CDR3 DNA
TRBJ1-4	NA	NA	TRBV5-1	CASSSSTGGDEKLFF	TGCGCCAGCAGCTCCTCGACAGGAGGTGACGAAAAACTGTTTTTT
TRBJ2-2	NA	NA	TRBV9	CASSSDYRPAGELFF	TGTGCCAGCAGCTCGGACTACCGGCCCGCCGGGGAGCTGTTTTTT
TRBJ2-1	TRBD2	NA	TRBV6-6	CASSLGAGGPGEQFF	TGTGCCAGCAGCCTAGGAGCGGGAGGGCCTGGTGAGCAGTTCTTC
TRBJ2-7	TRBD1	NA	TRBV5-1	CASSLEGQGYEQYF	TGCGCCAGCAGCTTGGAGGGACAGGGCTACGAGCAGTACTTC
TRBJ1-4	NA	NA	TRBV2	CASSVSGRKDEKLFF	TGTGCCAGCAGTGTATCGGGTCGGAAGGATGAAAAACTGTTTTTT
TRBJ2-1	TRBD2	NA	TRBV5-1	CASSQTGTRNNEQFF	TGCGCCAGCAGCCAAACCGGGACTAGAAACAATGAGCAGTTCTTC
TRBJ2-3	TRBD2	once	TRBV5-1	CASSSLAGTILTDTQYF	TGCGCCAGCAGCTCCTTAGCGGGGACAATACTCACAGATACGCAGTATTTT
TRBJ1-2	NA	NA	TRBV2	CASRVQDSYYGYTF	TGTGCCAGCAGGGTACAAGACAGCTACTATGGCTACACCTTC
TRBJ1-6	NA	NA	TRBV7-9	CASMTAYNSPLHF	TGTGCCAGCATGACAGCCTATAATTCACCCCTCCACTTT
TRBJ1-1	NA	NA	TRBV5-6	CASSLGHVAAFF	TGTGCCAGCAGCTTGGGACACGTTGCTGCTTTCTTT
TRBJ2-7	NA	NA	TRBV5-1	CASSLAGSHEQYF	TGCGCCAGCAGCTTGGCCGGGTCCCACGAGCAGTACTTC
TRBJ2-7	TRBD1	NA	TRBV29-1	CSVEWTGIYEQYF	TGCAGCGTTGAATGGACAGGGATCTACGAGCAGTACTTC
TRBJ2-7	NA	NA	TRBV15	CATSRDRDPTYEQYF	TGTGCCACCAGCAGAGATAGGGACCCAACCTACGAGCAGTACTTC
TRBJ1-2	NA	few	TRBV19	CASSPGTGGYTF	TGTGCCAGTAGTCCGGGAACTGGTGGCTACACCTTC
TRBJ1-4	NA	NA	TRBV6-1	CASNRGTAYEKLFF	TGTGCCAGCAACCGAGGGACGGCCTATGAAAAACTGTTTTTT
TRBJ2-1	NA	NA	TRBV7-6	CASSSRTLGSTTNNEQFF	TGTGCCAGCAGCTCTCGGACCCTGGGGTCCACCACCAACAATGAGCAGTTCTTC
TRBJ1-2	TRBD1	NA	TRBV7-8	CASSVGQGYGYTF	TGTGCCAGCAGCGTGGGACAGGGCTATGGCTACACCTTC
TRBJ2-5	TRBD2	NA	TRBV28	CASRPRLAGQETQYF	TGTGCCAGCAGGCCCCGACTAGCGGGACAGGAGACCCAGTACTTC
TRBJ1-2	NA	NA	TRBV5-4	CASSSPTGNRFGYTF	TGTGCCAGCAGCTCCCCGACAGGAAATCGTTTTGGCTACACCTTC
TRBJ1-6	NA	NA	TRBV4-2	CASRRDPLGNSPLHF	TGTGCCAGCAGACGGGACCCGCTGGGGAATTCACCCCTCCACTTT
TRBJ2-2	NA	few	TRBV2	CASRGLTSNTGELFF	TGTGCCAGCAGAGGCCTCACCAGTAACACCGGGGAGCTGTTTTTT
TRBJ1-1	NA	NA	TRBV29-1	CSARQVHTEAFF	TGCAGCGCCCGACAGGTACACACTGAAGCTTTCTTT
TRBJ1-2	TRBD1	NA	TRBV27	CASSWRGQGGYTF	TGTGCCAGCAGTTGGAGGGGGCAGGGGGGCTACACCTTC
TRBJ2-5	NA	once	TRBV7-8	CASSSQGVETQYF	TGTGCCAGCAGCTCACAGGGCGTGGAGACCCAGTACTTC
TRBJ2-5	NA	NA	TRBV2	CASSPQAGETQYF	TGTGCCAGCAGCCCCCAGGCTGGGGAGACCCAGTACTTC
TRBJ2-7	NA	NA	TRBV11-2	CASSLGVYEQYF	TGTGCCAGCAGCTTAGGGGTCTACGAGCAGTACTTC
TRBJ2-1	TRBD2	NA	TRBV5-6	CASSLLSGGASGNEQFF	TGTGCCAGCAGCTTGTTAAGCGGGGGGGCCAGTGGCAATGAGCAGTTCTTC
TRBJ2-7	NA	NA	TRBV2	CASKERASEQYF	TGTGCCAGCAAGGAGAGGGCTAGTGAGCAGTACTTC
TRBJ2-7	TRBD2	NA	TRBV11-2	CASRSGLAAYEQYF	TGTGCCAGCAGGTCCGGACTAGCAGCCTACGAGCAGTACTTC
TRBJ1-4	NA	NA	TRBV5-1	CASSLSGSRTNEKLFF	TGCGCCAGCAGCTTGTCAGGGAGTCGGACTAATGAAAAACTGTTTTTT
TRBJ2-1	TRBD2	once	TRBV18	CASSPAGLAGSHNEQFF	TGTGCCAGCTCACCGGCGGGACTAGCGGGTTCCCACAATGAGCAGTTCTTC
TRBJ2-3	NA	NA	TRBV6-6	CASTASDTQYF	TGTGCCAGCACCGCCTCAGATACGCAGTATTTT
TRBJ2-7	NA	few	TRBV10-3	CAIKGGTGNYEQYF	TGTGCCATCAAGGGAGGAACAGGGAACTACGAGCAGTACTTC
TRBJ1-2	NA	once	TRBV6-1	CASSEQFNYGYTF	TGTGCCAGCAGTGAACAGTTTAACTATGGCTACACCTTC
TRBJ2-5	TRBD2	NA	TRBV4-1	CASSQDRGGEAAVGGETQYF	TGCGCCAGCAGCCAAGATCGCGGGGGGGAGGCGGCGGTCGGAGGTGAGACCCAGTACTTC
TRBJ2-4	TRBD2	NA	TRBV15	CATSRDRGGDIAKNIQYF	TGTGCCACCAGCAGAGATCGGGGGGGCGATATAGCCAAAAACATTCAGTACTTC
TRBJ2-2	NA	NA	TRBV19	CASSPRGEGVGELFF	TGTGCCAGTAGTCCAAGGGGGGAAGGAGTCGGGGAGCTGTTTTTT
TRBJ1-2	NA	NA	TRBV7-2	CASSRSGHRDGYGYTF	TGTGCCAGCAGCCGATCAGGTCACAGGGACGGCTATGGCTACACCTTC
TRBJ2-1	TRBD2	NA	TRBV11-3	CASSAGLTNEQFF	TGTGCCAGCAGCGCGGGACTAACTAATGAGCAGTTCTTC
TRBJ2-3	TRBD2	NA	TRBV13	CASSVGLAGGTFTDTQYF	TGTGCCAGCAGCGTCGGACTAGCGGGGGGGACATTCACAGATACGCAGTATTTT
TRBJ1-2	TRBD1	NA	TRBV7-2	CASSYSAGTAYGYTF	TGTGCCAGCAGCTACAGCGCCGGGACAGCTTATGGCTACACCTTC
TRBJ1-2	TRBD1	NA	TRBV6-5	CASSQGQNYGYTF	TGTGCCAGCAGCCAGGGACAGAACTATGGCTACACCTTC
TRBJ2-1	TRBD2	NA	TRBV6-1	CASRKLTSDINEQFF	TGTGCCAGCAGAAAGTTAACTAGCGATATCAATGAGCAGTTCTTC
TRBJ2-7	NA	few	TRBV30	CAWSSPKYEQYF	TGTGCCTGGAGTTCCCCCAAGTACGAGCAGTACTTC
TRBJ1-1	NA	NA	TRBV2	CASSERWLVAFF	TGTGCCAGCAGTGAAAGGTGGTTGGTAGCTTTCTTT
TRBJ2-1	NA	NA	TRBV18	CASSGSGQPYNEQFF	TGTGCCAGCTCAGGGAGTGGACAGCCATACAATGAGCAGTTCTTC